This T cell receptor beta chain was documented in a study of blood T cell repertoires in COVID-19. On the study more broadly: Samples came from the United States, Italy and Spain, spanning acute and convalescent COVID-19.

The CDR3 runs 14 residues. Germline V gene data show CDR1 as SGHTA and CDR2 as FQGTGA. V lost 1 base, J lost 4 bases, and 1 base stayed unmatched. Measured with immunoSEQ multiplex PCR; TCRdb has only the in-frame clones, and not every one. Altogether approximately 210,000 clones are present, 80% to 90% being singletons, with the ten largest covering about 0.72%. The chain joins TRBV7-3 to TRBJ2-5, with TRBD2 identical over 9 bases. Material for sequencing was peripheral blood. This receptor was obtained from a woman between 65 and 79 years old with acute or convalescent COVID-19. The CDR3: CASSLIAGAETQYF. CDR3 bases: TGTGCCAGCAGCTTAATAGCGGGAGCAGAGACCCAGTACTTC.